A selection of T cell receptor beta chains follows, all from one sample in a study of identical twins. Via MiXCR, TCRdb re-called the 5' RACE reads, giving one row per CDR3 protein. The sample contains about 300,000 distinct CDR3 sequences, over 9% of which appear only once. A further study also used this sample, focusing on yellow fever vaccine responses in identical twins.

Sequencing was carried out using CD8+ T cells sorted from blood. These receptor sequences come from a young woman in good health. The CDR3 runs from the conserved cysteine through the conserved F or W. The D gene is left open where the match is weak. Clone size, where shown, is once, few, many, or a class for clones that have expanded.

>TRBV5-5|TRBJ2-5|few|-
CASSLRLRETQYF
TGTGCCAGCAGCCTCCGACTCCGAGAGACCCAGTACTTC
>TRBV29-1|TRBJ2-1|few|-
CSVTPHEQFF
TGCAGCGTTACTCCCCATGAGCAGTTCTTC
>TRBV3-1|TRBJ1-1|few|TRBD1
CASSKGQGSGTEAFF
TGTGCCAGCAGCAAAGGACAGGGGAGTGGAACTGAAGCTTTCTTT
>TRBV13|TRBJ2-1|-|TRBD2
CASSALGLDLLNEQFF
TGTGCCAGCAGCGCCCTGGGACTAGATTTGCTCAATGAGCAGTTCTTC
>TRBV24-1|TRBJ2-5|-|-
CATEGEGGGETQYF
TGTGCCACCGAAGGAGAAGGAGGGGGAGAGACCCAGTACTTC
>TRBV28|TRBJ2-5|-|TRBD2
CASSSLAGFQETQYF
TGTGCCAGCAGTTCACTAGCGGGCTTCCAAGAGACCCAGTACTTC
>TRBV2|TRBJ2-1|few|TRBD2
CASSPGGGVSYNEQFF
TGTGCCAGCAGTCCAGGTGGGGGGGTGTCCTACAATGAGCAGTTCTTC
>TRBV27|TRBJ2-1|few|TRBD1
CASSPTGVIISEQFF
TGTGCCAGCAGTCCGACAGGGGTAATCATTAGTGAGCAGTTCTTC
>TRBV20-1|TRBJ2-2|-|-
CSAKMRGRPGELFF
TGCAGTGCTAAGATGAGGGGAAGGCCCGGGGAGCTGTTTTTT
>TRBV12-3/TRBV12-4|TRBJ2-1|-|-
CASIQQGSYNEQFF
TGTGCCAGCATCCAACAGGGCTCCTACAATGAGCAGTTCTTC
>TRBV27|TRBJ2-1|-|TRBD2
CASRKTSPLQGQFF
TGTGCCAGCAGAAAGACTAGCCCCTTACAAGGGCAGTTCTTC
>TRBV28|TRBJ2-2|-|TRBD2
CASSPLAGGPGELFF
TGTGCCAGCAGTCCACTAGCGGGAGGGCCCGGGGAGCTGTTTTTT
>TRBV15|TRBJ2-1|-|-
CATSRGWFGNEQFF
TGTGCCACCAGCCGAGGGTGGTTCGGAAATGAGCAGTTCTTC
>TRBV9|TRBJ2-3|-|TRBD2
CASSVRSGSASDTQYF
TGTGCCAGCAGCGTAAGAAGCGGGAGTGCGTCAGATACGCAGTATTTT
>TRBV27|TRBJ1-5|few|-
CASSSRGRSNQPQHF
TGTGCCAGCAGTTCGAGGGGACGGAGCAATCAGCCCCAGCATTTT
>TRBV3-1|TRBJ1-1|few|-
CASSQDRTPNTEAFF
TGTGCCAGCAGCCAAGATCGGACACCGAACACTGAAGCTTTCTTT
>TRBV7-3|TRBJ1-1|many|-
CASSLTSGADTEAFF
TGTGCCAGCAGCTTAACGAGCGGGGCAGACACTGAAGCTTTCTTT
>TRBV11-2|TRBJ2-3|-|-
CAGSAWYGVTDTQYF
TGTGCCGGCAGCGCCTGGTACGGGGTCACAGATACGCAGTATTTT
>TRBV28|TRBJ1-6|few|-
CASSWDGSRSPLHF
TGTGCCAGCAGTTGGGACGGTAGCCGATCACCCCTCCACTTT
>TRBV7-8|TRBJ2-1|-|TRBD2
CASSLVLAVSYNEQFF
TGTGCCAGCAGCTTAGTACTAGCGGTTTCCTACAATGAGCAGTTCTTC
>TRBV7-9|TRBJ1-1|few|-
CASSLALVGGDEAFF
TGTGCCAGCAGCTTAGCGCTGGTGGGAGGGGATGAAGCTTTCTTT
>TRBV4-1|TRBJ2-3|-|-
CASSQEGPTSTDTQYF
TGCGCCAGCAGCCAAGAAGGTCCGACTAGCACAGATACGCAGTATTTT
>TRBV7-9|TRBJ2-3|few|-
CASSSAGGENTDTQYF
TGTGCCAGCAGCTCCGCTGGCGGCGAGAACACAGATACGCAGTATTTT
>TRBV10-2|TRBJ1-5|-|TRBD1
CASSEDRGFYQPQHF
TGCGCCAGCAGTGAGGACAGGGGATTTTATCAGCCCCAGCATTTT
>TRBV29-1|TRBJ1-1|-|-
CSVGGGPEAFF
TGCAGCGTTGGGGGAGGACCTGAAGCTTTCTTT
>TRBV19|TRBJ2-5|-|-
CASSRSEGRQETQYF
TGTGCCAGTAGCCGGTCGGAGGGCAGACAAGAGACCCAGTACTTC
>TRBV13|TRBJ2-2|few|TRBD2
CASRGLAGSAGELFF
TGTGCCAGCAGGGGACTAGCGGGAAGTGCCGGGGAGCTGTTTTTT
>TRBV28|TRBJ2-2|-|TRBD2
CASSHRTSGSLLTGELFF
TGTGCCAGCAGTCACAGGACTAGCGGGAGTTTGTTGACCGGGGAGCTGTTTTTT
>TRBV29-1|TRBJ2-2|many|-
CSVVAAAPDTGELFF
TGCAGCGTTGTGGCTGCGGCCCCGGACACCGGGGAGCTGTTTTTT
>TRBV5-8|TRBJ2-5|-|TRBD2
CASSSGLGKETQYF
TGTGCCAGCAGCTCGGGACTAGGGAAAGAGACCCAGTACTTC
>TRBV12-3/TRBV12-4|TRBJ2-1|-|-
CASSLILDYNEQFF
TGTGCCAGCAGTTTGATTCTGGACTACAATGAGCAGTTCTTC
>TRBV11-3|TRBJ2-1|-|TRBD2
CASSPTLAGHSYNEQFF
TGTGCCAGCAGCCCAACTTTAGCGGGTCACTCCTACAATGAGCAGTTCTTC
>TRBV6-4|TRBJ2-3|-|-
CASYLKTGYRLDTQYF
TGTGCCAGCTATCTAAAGACCGGTTACAGGCTAGATACGCAGTATTTT
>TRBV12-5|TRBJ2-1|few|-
CASGLGGDEQFF
TGTGCTAGTGGTTTGGGGGGTGATGAGCAGTTCTTC
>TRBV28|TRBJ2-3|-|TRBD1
CASSQGASTADTQYF
TGTGCCAGCAGTCAGGGGGCATCAACAGCAGATACGCAGTATTTT
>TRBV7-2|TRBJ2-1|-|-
CASKTQAPGDEQFF
TGTGCCAGCAAAACCCAAGCTCCAGGCGATGAGCAGTTCTTC
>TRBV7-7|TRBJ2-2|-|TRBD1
CASSLRTGGVTGELFF
TGTGCCAGCAGCCTAAGGACAGGGGGCGTTACCGGGGAGCTGTTTTTT
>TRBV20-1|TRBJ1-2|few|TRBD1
CSAGDSTNYGYTF
TGCAGTGCTGGGGACAGCACTAACTATGGCTACACCTTC
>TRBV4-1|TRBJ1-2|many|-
CASSQVFIGWMANYGYTF
TGCGCCAGCAGCCAAGTTTTTATTGGGTGGATGGCTAACTATGGCTACACCTTC
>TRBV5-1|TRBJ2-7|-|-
CASSCCGTYPDEQYF
TGCGCCAGCAGCTGCTGTGGAACCTACCCCGACGAGCAGTACTTC
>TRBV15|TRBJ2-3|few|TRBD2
CATSKTDGPGTSGRHLLGDTQYF
TGTGCCACCAGCAAAACGGACGGACCCGGGACTAGCGGGAGGCACCTCTTGGGAGATACGCAGTATTTT
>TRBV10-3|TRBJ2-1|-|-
CAISGRVGDNEQFF
TGTGCCATCAGTGGCCGTGTAGGGGACAATGAGCAGTTCTTC
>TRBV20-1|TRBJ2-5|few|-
CSARQSGVEETQYF
TGCAGTGCTAGACAATCGGGGGTGGAAGAGACCCAGTACTTC
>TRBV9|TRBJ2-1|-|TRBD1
CASSSRDRVPPYNEQFF
TGTGCCAGCAGCTCCCGGGACAGGGTACCCCCCTACAATGAGCAGTTCTTC
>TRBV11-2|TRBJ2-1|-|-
CASSPTWDEQFF
TGTGCCAGCAGCCCCACTTGGGATGAGCAGTTCTTC
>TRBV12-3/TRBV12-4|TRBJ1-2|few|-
CASSLTDRRNYGYTF
TGTGCCAGCAGTCTCACGGACCGGAGAAACTATGGCTACACCTTC
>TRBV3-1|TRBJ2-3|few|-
CASSQDLTGAAQYF
TGTGCCAGCAGCCAAGATCTGACGGGGGCGGCGCAGTATTTT
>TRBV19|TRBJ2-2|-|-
CASSIHQAGTGELFF
TGTGCCAGTAGTATCCACCAGGCGGGCACCGGGGAGCTGTTTTTT
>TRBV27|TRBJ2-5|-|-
CASSPVAARKTQYF
TGTGCCAGCAGTCCCGTCGCAGCCCGGAAGACCCAGTACTTC